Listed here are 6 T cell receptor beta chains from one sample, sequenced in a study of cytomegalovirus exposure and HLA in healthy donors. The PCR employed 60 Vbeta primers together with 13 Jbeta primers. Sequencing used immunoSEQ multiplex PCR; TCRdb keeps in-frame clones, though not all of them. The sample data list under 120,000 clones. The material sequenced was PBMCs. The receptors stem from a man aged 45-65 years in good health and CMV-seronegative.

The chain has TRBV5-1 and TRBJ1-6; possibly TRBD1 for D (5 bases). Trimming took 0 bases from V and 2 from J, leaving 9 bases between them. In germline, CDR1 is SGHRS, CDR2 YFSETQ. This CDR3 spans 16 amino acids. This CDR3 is CASSLGGGTYNSPLHF. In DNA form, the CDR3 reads TGCGCCAGCAGCTTGGGCGGGGGTACCTATAATTCACCCCTCCACTTT.

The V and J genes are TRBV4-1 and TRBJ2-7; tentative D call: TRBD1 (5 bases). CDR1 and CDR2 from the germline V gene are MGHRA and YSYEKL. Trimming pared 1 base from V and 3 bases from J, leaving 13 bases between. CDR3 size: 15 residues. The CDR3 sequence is CASSQVQGGIYEQYF. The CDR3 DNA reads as TGCGCCAGCAGCCAAGTCCAGGGTGGAATCTACGAGCAGTACTTC.

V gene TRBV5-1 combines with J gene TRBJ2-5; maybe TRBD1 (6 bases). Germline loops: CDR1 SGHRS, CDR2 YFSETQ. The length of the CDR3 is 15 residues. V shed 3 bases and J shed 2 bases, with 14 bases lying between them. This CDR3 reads CASSWPSGTQETQYF. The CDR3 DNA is TGCGCCAGCAGCTGGCCATCCGGGACACAAGAGACCCAGTACTTC.

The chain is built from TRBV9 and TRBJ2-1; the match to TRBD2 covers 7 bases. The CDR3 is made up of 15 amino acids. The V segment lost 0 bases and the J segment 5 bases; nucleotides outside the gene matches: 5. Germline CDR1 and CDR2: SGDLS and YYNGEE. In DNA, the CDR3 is TGTGCCAGCAGCGTAGGGCGGGAGCAGGACAATGAGCAGTTCTTC. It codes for CASSVGREQDNEQFF. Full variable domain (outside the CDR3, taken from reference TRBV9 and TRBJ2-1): DSGVTQTPKHLITATGQRVTLRCSPRSGDLSVYWYQQSLDQGLQFLIQYYNGEERAKGNILERFSAQQFPDLHSELNLSSLELGDSALYFCASSVGREQDNEQFFGPGTRLTVL.

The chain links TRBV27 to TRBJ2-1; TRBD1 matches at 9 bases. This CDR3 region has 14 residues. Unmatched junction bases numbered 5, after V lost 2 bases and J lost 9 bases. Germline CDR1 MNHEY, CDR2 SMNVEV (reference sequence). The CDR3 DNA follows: TGTGCCAGCAGTTTAGGGACAGGGATCGCTGAGCAGTTCTTC. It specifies CASSLGTGIAEQFF.

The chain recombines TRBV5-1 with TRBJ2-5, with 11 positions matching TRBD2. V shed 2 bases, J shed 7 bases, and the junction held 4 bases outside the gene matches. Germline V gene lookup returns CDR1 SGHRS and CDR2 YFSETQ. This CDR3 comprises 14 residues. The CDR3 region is CASSFASGRMTQYF. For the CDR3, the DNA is TGCGCCAGCAGCTTCGCTAGCGGGAGGATGACCCAGTACTTC.